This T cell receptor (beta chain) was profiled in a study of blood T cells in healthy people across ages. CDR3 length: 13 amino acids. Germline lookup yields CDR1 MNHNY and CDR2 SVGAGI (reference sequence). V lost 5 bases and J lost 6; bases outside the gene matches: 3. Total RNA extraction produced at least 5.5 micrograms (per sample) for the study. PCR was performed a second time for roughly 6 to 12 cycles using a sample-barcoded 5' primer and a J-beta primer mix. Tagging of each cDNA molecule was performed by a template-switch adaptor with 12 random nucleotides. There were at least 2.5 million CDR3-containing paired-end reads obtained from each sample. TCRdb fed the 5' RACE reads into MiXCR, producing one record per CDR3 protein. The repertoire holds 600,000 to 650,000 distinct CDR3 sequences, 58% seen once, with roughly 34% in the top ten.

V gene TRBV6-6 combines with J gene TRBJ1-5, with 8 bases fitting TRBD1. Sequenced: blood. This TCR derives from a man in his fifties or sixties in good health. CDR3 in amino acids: CASSTQGAQPQHF. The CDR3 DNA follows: TGTGCCAGCAGTACCCAGGGGGCTCAGCCCCAGCATTTT.